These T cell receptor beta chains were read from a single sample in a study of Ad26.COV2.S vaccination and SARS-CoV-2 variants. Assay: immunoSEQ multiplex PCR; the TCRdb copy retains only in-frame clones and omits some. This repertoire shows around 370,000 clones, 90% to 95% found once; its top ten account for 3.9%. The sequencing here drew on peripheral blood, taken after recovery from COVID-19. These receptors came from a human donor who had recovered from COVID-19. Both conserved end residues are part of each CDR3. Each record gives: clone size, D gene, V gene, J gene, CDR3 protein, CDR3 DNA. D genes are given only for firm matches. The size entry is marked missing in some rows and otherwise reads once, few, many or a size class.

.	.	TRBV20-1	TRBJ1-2	CSASGSKHGYTF	TGCAGTGCTAGTGGATCGAAGCATGGCTACACCTTC
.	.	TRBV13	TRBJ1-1	CASSFYRVGTEAFF	TGTGCCAGCAGCTTCTACAGGGTTGGGACTGAAGCTTTCTTT
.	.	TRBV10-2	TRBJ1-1	CASVKVGEAFF	TGCGCCAGCGTAAAAGTTGGTGAAGCTTTCTTT
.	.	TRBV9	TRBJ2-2	CASSGVNQGTGELFF	TGTGCCAGCAGCGGGGTTAACCAGGGGACCGGGGAGCTGTTTTTT
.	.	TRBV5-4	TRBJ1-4	CASSLGGTREEIF	TGTGCCAGCAGCTTGGGGGGGACCCGGGAAGAGATTTTT
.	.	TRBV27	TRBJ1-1	CASSSWGGRGTEAFF	TGTGCCAGCAGTTCCTGGGGAGGAAGGGGCACTGAAGCTTTCTTT
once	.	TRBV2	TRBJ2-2	CASSEALQGGGLTGELFF	TGTGCCAGCAGTGAAGCGCTACAGGGAGGGGGTCTCACCGGGGAGCTGTTTTTT
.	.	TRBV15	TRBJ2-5	CATGLWGFQETQYF	TGTGCCACCGGCCTTTGGGGGTTCCAAGAGACCCAGTACTTC
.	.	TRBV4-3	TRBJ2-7	CASSQNTGTSYEQYF	TGCGCCAGCAGCCAAAATACAGGGACCTCCTACGAGCAGTACTTC
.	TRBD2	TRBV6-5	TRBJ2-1	CASCERGDYNEQFF	TGTGCCAGCTGCGAGCGGGGGGACTACAATGAGCAGTTCTTC
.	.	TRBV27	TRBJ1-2	CASSFSGNYGYTF	TGTGCCAGCAGTTTCTCCGGTAACTATGGCTACACCTTC
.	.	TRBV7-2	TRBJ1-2	CASSPEVLSGGDGYTF	TGTGCCAGCAGCCCAGAGGTTTTATCGGGGGGAGATGGCTACACCTTC
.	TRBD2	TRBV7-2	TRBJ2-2	CASSAASGGNTGELFF	TGTGCCAGCAGCGCCGCTAGCGGGGGGAACACCGGGGAGCTGTTTTTT
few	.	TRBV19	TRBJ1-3	CASSASQGARGNTIYF	TGTGCCAGTAGTGCCTCACAGGGTGCGAGGGGAAACACCATATATTTT
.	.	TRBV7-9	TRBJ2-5	CASSSNQEGPRETQYF	TGTGCCAGCAGCTCTAATCAGGAGGGACCTAGGGAGACCCAGTACTTC
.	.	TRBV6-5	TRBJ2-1	CASTGGGRNEQFF	TGTGCCAGCACTGGGGGGGGGCGGAATGAGCAGTTCTTC